These T cell receptor beta chains were read from a single sample in a study of vaccination and CD4 T cells after COVID-19. TCRdb redid the calling of the PCR reads with MiXCR, one entry per CDR3 protein. The profile shows roughly 19,000 distinct CDR3 sequences, around 40% of them singletons. Antigens for these TCRs are unknown. The sequencing here drew on CD4+ T cells from blood, cultured in vitro, taken about 7 months after SARS-CoV-2 vaccination. The source of these receptors is a human donor who had recovered from COVID-19. Both conserved end residues are part of each CDR3. D genes are given only for firm matches. Clone size appears in some rows only: once, few, many, or a class for an expanded clone.

CDR3aa | CDR3nt | abundance | v_gene | d_gene | j_gene
CASRKDRGREQYF | TGTGCCAGCAGAAAGGACAGGGGGCGCGAGCAGTACTTC | few | TRBV5-4 | TRBD1 | TRBJ2-7
CASSLRGSKETQYF | TGTGCCAGCAGTTTAAGGGGCAGTAAAGAGACCCAGTACTTC | . | TRBV28 | . | TRBJ2-5
CASSRGLVGSNEQFF | TGTGCCAGCAGCCGGGGGCTAGTAGGGTCCAATGAGCAGTTCTTC | few | TRBV6-1 | . | TRBJ2-1
CASSRTGAEYGYTF | TGTGCCAGCAGTCGGACAGGGGCGGAATATGGCTACACCTTC | . | TRBV6-1 | TRBD1 | TRBJ1-2
CASSLEEGFGYGYTF | TGTGCCAGCAGCTTAGAGGAGGGGTTCGGCTATGGCTACACCTTC | few | TRBV7-9 | . | TRBJ1-2
CSARGQPPLRQTQYF | TGCAGTGCTAGGGGGCAGCCACCGTTGCGGCAGACCCAGTACTTC | . | TRBV20-1 | . | TRBJ2-5
CASSFDEGQRAYEQYF | TGTGCCAGCAGCTTTGATGAGGGACAGAGAGCCTACGAGCAGTACTTC | few | TRBV6-1 | TRBD1 | TRBJ2-7
CATSSSAGWNEQYF | TGTGCCACCAGTAGTTCTGCAGGGTGGAACGAGCAGTACTTC | . | TRBV24-1 | . | TRBJ2-7
CASRGFRGAYEQYF | TGTGCCAGCAGGGGATTCCGAGGGGCCTACGAGCAGTACTTC | . | TRBV12-3/TRBV12-4 | . | TRBJ2-7
CASSLVRGGRARGAKNIQYF | TGTGCCAGCAGCTTAGTAAGAGGCGGGAGGGCCAGAGGGGCCAAAAACATTCAGTACTTC | . | TRBV7-9 | TRBD2 | TRBJ2-4
CASSGVPRQGGQPQHF | TGTGCCAGCAGTGGGGTGCCGCGACAGGGGGGTCAGCCCCAGCATTTT | few | TRBV2 | TRBD1 | TRBJ1-5
CASSPPGQGNSPLHF | TGTGCCAGCTCGCCCCCAGGACAGGGGAATTCACCCCTCCACTTT | . | TRBV18 | TRBD1 | TRBJ1-6
CASSPSLADTQYF | TGTGCCAGCAGCCCTAGCCTAGCAGATACGCAGTATTTT | . | TRBV11-1 | . | TRBJ2-3
CATSRDALAGSTGELFF | TGTGCCACCAGCAGAGACGCACTAGCGGGAAGCACCGGGGAGCTGTTTTTT | few | TRBV15 | TRBD2 | TRBJ2-2
CSARDFGSGRPETQYF | TGCAGTGCTAGAGATTTCGGTAGCGGGAGACCGGAGACCCAGTACTTC | . | TRBV20-1 | TRBD2 | TRBJ2-5
CASSARVAYEQYF | TGTGCCAGCAGTGCCCGAGTTGCTTACGAGCAGTACTTC | . | TRBV6-1 | . | TRBJ2-7
CSARDQEAERQETQYF | TGCAGTGCTAGAGATCAAGAAGCGGAGCGACAAGAGACCCAGTACTTC | . | TRBV20-1 | . | TRBJ2-5
CSARTSSDEQFF | TGCAGTGCCAGGACTAGCTCTGATGAGCAGTTCTTC | few | TRBV20-1 | TRBD2 | TRBJ2-1
CASSQLGWGGNYGYTF | TGTGCCAGCAGCCAGTTAGGTTGGGGGGGGAACTATGGCTACACCTTC | . | TRBV4-2 | . | TRBJ1-2
CSARGGGGGFEKLFF | TGCAGTGCTAGAGGGGGAGGAGGCGGCTTTGAAAAACTGTTTTTT | . | TRBV20-1 | . | TRBJ1-4
CSAREAGDLQDSPLHF | TGCAGTGCTAGAGAGGCAGGGGACCTGCAGGATTCACCCCTCCACTTT | few | TRBV20-1 | . | TRBJ1-6
CASSDGRSYGYTF | TGTGCCAGCAGCGATGGACGGAGTTATGGCTACACCTTC | few | TRBV7-2 | . | TRBJ1-2
CASSLDSRQASTDTQYF | TGTGCCAGCAGCTTAGATAGTAGACAGGCTAGCACAGATACGCAGTATTTT | few | TRBV11-3 | . | TRBJ2-3
CASSLAQGAPYEQYF | TGTGCCAGCAGCTTGGCTCAGGGGGCGCCCTACGAGCAGTACTTC | . | TRBV11-1 | TRBD1 | TRBJ2-7
CASSPSTGGGRYGYTF | TGTGCCAGCAGTCCGTCGACAGGGGGGGGAAGGTATGGCTACACCTTC | medium-sized | TRBV6-1 | TRBD1 | TRBJ1-2
CASSYSPNYDVYEQYF | TGTGCCAGCAGTTACTCCCCCAACTACGATGTCTACGAGCAGTACTTC | . | TRBV6-5 | . | TRBJ2-7
CSAREGQGEETQYF | TGCAGTGCTAGAGAAGGGCAGGGGGAAGAGACCCAGTACTTC | . | TRBV20-1 | TRBD1 | TRBJ2-5
CASSLAGTRQYEQYF | TGTGCCAGCAGCTTAGCGGGGACTAGGCAGTACGAGCAGTACTTC | . | TRBV7-9 | TRBD2 | TRBJ2-7
CASSPLTGNSPLHF | TGTGCCAGCTCACCACTGACTGGAAATTCACCCCTCCACTTT | . | TRBV18 | . | TRBJ1-6
CSAHIPGQKNQPQHF | TGCAGTGCCCATATACCGGGACAGAAAAATCAGCCCCAGCATTTT | few | TRBV20-1 | TRBD1 | TRBJ1-5
CSAPRGGSSYEQYF | TGCAGTGCTCCCCGGGGGGGAAGCTCCTACGAGCAGTACTTC | . | TRBV20-1 | TRBD2 | TRBJ2-7
CASSPTGVGSPLHF | TGTGCCAGCAGTCCGACAGGGGTAGGTTCACCCCTCCACTTT | . | TRBV6-1 | TRBD1 | TRBJ1-6
CASTSRASLETQYF | TGTGCCAGCACCTCGCGGGCTAGTTTAGAGACCCAGTACTTC | few | TRBV6-2/TRBV6-3 | . | TRBJ2-5
CASSFRRTTTDTQYF | TGTGCCAGCAGCTTCAGGCGGACAACCACAGATACGCAGTATTTT | few | TRBV7-2 | . | TRBJ2-3
CATSRSGVGEQYF | TGTGCCACCAGCCGTTCAGGGGTAGGCGAGCAGTACTTC | . | TRBV24-1 | . | TRBJ2-7
CSAMRTGDGNTIYF | TGCAGTGCTATGCGGACAGGGGACGGAAACACCATATATTTT | . | TRBV20-1 | TRBD1 | TRBJ1-3
CATAGWGQPQHF | TGTGCCACCGCCGGGTGGGGACAGCCCCAGCATTTT | . | TRBV6-1 | . | TRBJ1-5
CASSRQANYGYTF | TGTGCCAGCAGTCGACAGGCGAACTATGGCTACACCTTC | few | TRBV6-2/TRBV6-3 | . | TRBJ1-2
CASSDPLEDRVTYGYTF | TGTGCCAGCAGCGACCCCCTGGAGGACAGGGTTACCTATGGCTACACCTTC | . | TRBV7-2 | TRBD1 | TRBJ1-2
CAISEGTGRETQYF | TGTGCCATCAGTGAGGGGACAGGGAGGGAGACCCAGTACTTC | . | TRBV10-3 | TRBD1 | TRBJ2-5
CASSPYQETQYF | TGTGCCAGCAGCCCGTACCAAGAGACCCAGTACTTC | few | TRBV7-6 | . | TRBJ2-5
CATSDSRTSGSTNEQFF | TGTGCCACCAGTGATTCACGGACTAGCGGGAGTACGAATGAGCAGTTCTTC | . | TRBV24-1 | TRBD2 | TRBJ2-1
CASTTIAGGRETQYF | TGTGCCAGCACCACAATAGCGGGAGGGAGAGAGACCCAGTACTTC | few | TRBV6-2/TRBV6-3 | TRBD2 | TRBJ2-5
CASTEDMQRGAEAFF | TGTGCCAGCACCGAGGACATGCAACGTGGGGCTGAAGCTTTCTTT | . | TRBV2 | . | TRBJ1-1
CSAISGGYQETQYF | TGCAGTGCTATTTCAGGGGGTTACCAAGAGACCCAGTACTTC | few | TRBV20-1 | TRBD1 | TRBJ2-5
CASSPSLAGGQDTQYF | TGTGCCAGCAGCCCGTCCCTAGCGGGGGGGCAAGATACGCAGTATTTT | . | TRBV7-2 | TRBD2 | TRBJ2-3
CASSRGAGRGNSPLHF | TGTGCCAGCAGCCGGGGGGCCGGGAGGGGGAATTCACCCCTCCACTTT | once | TRBV27 | . | TRBJ1-6
CASRGTSGVYEQYF | TGCGCCAGCAGGGGGACTAGCGGGGTCTACGAGCAGTACTTC | . | TRBV5-1 | TRBD2 | TRBJ2-7
CASSFAGGKGAGELFF | TGTGCCAGCAGCTTTGCAGGGGGCAAAGGGGCCGGGGAGCTGTTTTTT | few | TRBV7-3 | TRBD1 | TRBJ2-2
CASSRTDTQYF | TGTGCCAGCAGCCGCACAGATACGCAGTATTTT | . | TRBV6-1 | . | TRBJ2-3
CASSSGQYTEAFF | TGTGCCAGCAGTTCCGGACAGTACACTGAAGCTTTCTTT | . | TRBV6-5 | . | TRBJ1-1
CASSYGGSTDTQYF | TGTGCCAGCAGTTACGGCGGGAGCACAGATACGCAGTATTTT | . | TRBV6-2/TRBV6-3 | . | TRBJ2-3
CASSEQPGLSSSPLHF | TGTGCCAGCAGTGAACAGCCGGGGCTGTCCTCATCACCCCTCCACTTT | . | TRBV6-1 | . | TRBJ1-6
CASRRDSLANYGYTF | TGTGCCAGCAGACGCGACAGTCTAGCTAACTATGGCTACACCTTC | few | TRBV27 | . | TRBJ1-2
CASSKTGYYNEQFF | TGTGCCAGCAGTAAAACAGGGTACTACAATGAGCAGTTCTTC | . | TRBV2 | . | TRBJ2-1
CASSLKGADEQYF | TGTGCCAGCAGCTTGAAAGGAGCGGACGAGCAGTACTTC | . | TRBV5-4 | . | TRBJ2-7
CSAASFGGGRYTEAFF | TGCAGTGCTGCCTCTTTTGGAGGGGGGAGGTATACTGAAGCTTTCTTT | . | TRBV20-1 | . | TRBJ1-1
CSAQPPPDRTTNYGYTF | TGCAGTGCCCAGCCCCCACCGGACAGGACTACTAACTATGGCTACACCTTC | . | TRBV20-1 | TRBD1 | TRBJ1-2